This TCR beta chain was captured in a study of T cells in Graves' hyperthyroidism and ophthalmopathy. This clonotype has more than one count but fewer than ten. The source material, RNA transcripts, was used to amplify TCR beta CDR3 regions. HTBI primers were used for first-round RT-PCR of the TCR CDR3. MiXCR was run by TCRdb on the multiplex PCR reads, yielding one entry per CDR3 protein. The repertoire includes hundreds of thousands of distinct CDR3 sequences, around 40% of them detected once, and roughly 30% sits in the top ten. V dropped 0 bases and J dropped 2; count of bases not matched to a gene: 10. CDR1 and CDR2 (germline): SGDLS, YYNGEE. This CDR3 region has 17 residues.

V usage is TRBV9 and J usage is TRBJ2-7; TRBD2 matches 8 bases. This TCR was recovered from a woman aged 35 to 49 with Graves' hyperthyroidism. The sequencing sample was made of blood. The CDR3 reads CASSVEGSSGGAYEQYF. CDR3 bases: TGTGCCAGCAGCGTAGAGGGGTCGAGCGGGGGCGCCTACGAGCAGTACTTC.